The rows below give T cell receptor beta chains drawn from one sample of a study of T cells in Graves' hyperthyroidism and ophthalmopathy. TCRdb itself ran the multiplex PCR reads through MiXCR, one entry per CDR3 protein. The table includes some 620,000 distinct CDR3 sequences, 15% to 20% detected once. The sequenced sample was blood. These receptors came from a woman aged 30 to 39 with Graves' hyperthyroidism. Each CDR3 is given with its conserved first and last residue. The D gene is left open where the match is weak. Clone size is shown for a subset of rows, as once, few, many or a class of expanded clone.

CDR3aa: CASSPLGGGREKNIQYF
CDR3nt: TGTGCCAGCAGCCCTCTCGGGGGCGGGAGGGAGAAAAACATTCAGTACTTC
abundance: few
v_gene: TRBV14
j_gene: TRBJ2-4
d_gene: TRBD2

CDR3aa: CSPLAGIGNIQYF
CDR3nt: TGCAGCCCACTAGCGGGGATCGGTAACATTCAGTACTTC
abundance: NA
v_gene: TRBV20-1
j_gene: TRBJ2-4
d_gene: TRBD2

CDR3aa: CATSDPNMSYGYTF
CDR3nt: TGTGCCACCAGTGACCCGAACATGAGCTATGGCTACACCTTC
abundance: many
v_gene: TRBV24-1
j_gene: TRBJ1-2
d_gene: NA

CDR3aa: CASTREPNTGELFF
CDR3nt: TGTGCCAGCACCAGGGAGCCGAACACCGGGGAGCTGTTTTTT
abundance: few
v_gene: TRBV12-3/TRBV12-4
j_gene: TRBJ2-2
d_gene: NA

CDR3aa: CASRGFWENTEAFF
CDR3nt: TGTGCCAGCCGTGGTTTTTGGGAGAACACTGAAGCTTTCTTT
abundance: many
v_gene: TRBV2
j_gene: TRBJ1-1
d_gene: NA

CDR3aa: CASSLGLAFGYNEQFF
CDR3nt: TGTGCCAGCAGCTTGGGACTAGCGTTCGGCTACAATGAGCAGTTCTTC
abundance: once
v_gene: TRBV7-3
j_gene: TRBJ2-1
d_gene: TRBD2

CDR3aa: CSARAGRVTYEQYF
CDR3nt: TGCAGTGCTAGAGCGGGAAGAGTTACCTACGAGCAGTACTTC
abundance: many
v_gene: TRBV20-1
j_gene: TRBJ2-7
d_gene: NA

CDR3aa: CASRVQGMVEKLFF
CDR3nt: TGTGCCAGCAGGGTACAGGGTATGGTGGAAAAACTGTTTTTT
abundance: few
v_gene: TRBV12-3/TRBV12-4
j_gene: TRBJ1-4
d_gene: NA

CDR3aa: CSARVSSTISYEQYF
CDR3nt: TGCAGTGCTAGAGTTAGCAGCACCATCTCCTACGAGCAGTACTTC
abundance: many
v_gene: TRBV20-1
j_gene: TRBJ2-7
d_gene: NA

CDR3aa: CASSLLPGPNSPLHF
CDR3nt: TGTGCCAGCAGCTTACTCCCGGGACCCAATTCACCCCTCCACTTT
abundance: few
v_gene: TRBV7-2
j_gene: TRBJ1-6
d_gene: NA

CDR3aa: CASSLWGTRVEQYF
CDR3nt: TGTGCCAGCAGTTTATGGGGAACGAGGGTTGAGCAGTACTTC
abundance: many
v_gene: TRBV28
j_gene: TRBJ2-7
d_gene: NA

CDR3aa: CASSQSGSTGELFF
CDR3nt: TGTGCCAGCAGCCAATCAGGGTCCACCGGGGAGCTGTTTTTT
abundance: few
v_gene: TRBV7-3
j_gene: TRBJ2-2
d_gene: NA

CDR3aa: CASSLTGGREKLFF
CDR3nt: TGTGCCAGCAGCCTGACAGGGGGCCGGGAAAAACTGTTTTTT
abundance: NA
v_gene: TRBV6-1
j_gene: TRBJ1-4
d_gene: TRBD1